The clone carrying this TCR beta chain was counted a few times. Extraction and reverse transcription of RNA yielded cDNA as the sequencing template. Repertoires were generated with immunoSEQ multiplex PCR, while TCRdb's copy carries only in-frame clones and drops some. Of over 120,000 clones detected, about 60% appear once; the ten largest clones hold around 6.6%. This entry comes from a study of CD8+ T cells in alopecia areata. Turning to the study itself: It was oral tofacitinib, at 5 to 10 mg twice daily, that treated patients received. Tofacitinib was given for 6 to 18 months, then stopped for 6 months.

The sequencing used CD4+ T cells sorted from blood, collected at week 0. The source is a human donor with alopecia areata.

The DNA of the CDR3 is TGCGCCAGCAGCGAATTAGCGGGTCGCCAAGAGACCCAGTACTTC. Amino acid sequence: CASSELAGRQETQYF. This rearrangement joins TRBV5-1 to TRBJ2-5; 7 bases match TRBD2. The germline gives CDR1 SGHRS, CDR2 YFSETQ. The CDR3 extends over 15 amino acids. Trimming cost V 4 bases and J 1 base; bases outside gene matches: 7.